The 21 T cell receptor beta chains below all came from one sample that was sequenced in a study of blood T cell repertoires in COVID-19 (dated by TCRdb to 2020 to 2022). Receptors were amplified or captured by the immunoSEQ multiplex PCR assay. TCRdb provides this immuneACCESS table in a form limited to in-frame rearrangements. Some clones are lacking; in checked studies, under half of them reflect an unresolved V gene, and why the rest are absent is not known. The sample table lists 200,000 to 250,000 clones, roughly 80% of them with a count of one. Clones ranked in the top ten supply 5.5% of the sample. Sequencing input: peripheral blood. The receptors originated from a woman in her 70s with acute or convalescent COVID-19.

V usage is TRBV6-2 or TRBV6-3 and J usage is TRBJ1-2; D is undetermined. Germline CDR1 MNHEY, CDR2 SVGEGT. The CDR3 spans 11 residues. The V end was cut by 6 bases, the J end by 7 bases, with 9 bases between. The CDR3 DNA reads as TGTGCCAGCAGCTCGGGAGGTGGCTACACCTTC. Translation: CASSSGGGYTF.

The V call is TRBV11-2, the J call TRBJ2-7; D call uncertain. Trimming removed 1 base from V and 9 bases from J, with 19 bases in between. The CDR3 sequence is 15 residues long. Per the germline V gene, CDR1 is SGHAT and CDR2 is FQNNGV. The chain's CDR3 is CASSLVFTPSRGQYF. The CDR3 region has the DNA TGTGCCAGCAGCTTAGTTTTTACTCCTTCCCGAGGGCAGTACTTC.

The chain is built from TRBV19 and TRBJ1-5; TRBD1 is a possible D gene (5 bases). The germline V gene has CDR1 LNHDA and CDR2 SQIVND (reference sequence). The V end was cut by 3 bases, the J end by 1 base, with 7 bases between. This CDR3 spans 14 amino acids. The CDR3 DNA follows: TGTGCCAGTAGTATGGGGGGAAGCAATCAGCCCCAGCATTTT. Its protein product is CASSMGGSNQPQHF.

The chain employs TRBV4-2 and TRBJ2-5, with D tentatively TRBD2 (5 bases). Trimming stripped 1 base from V and 5 bases from J, with 11 bases between. Germline V CDR1 and CDR2: LGHNA, YNFKEQ. The length of the CDR3 is 14 residues. The CDR3, as DNA: TGTGCCAGCAGCCAAGGGGATCGCGGGGAGACCCAGTACTTC. Translation: CASSQGDRGETQYF.

CDR3: CASRLSGVRSYEQYF. DNA of the CDR3: TGCGCCAGCAGATTAAGCGGGGTCCGTTCCTACGAGCAGTACTTC. The chain employs TRBV10-2 and TRBJ2-7; 7 bases fit TRBD2. Germline V gives CDR1 WSHSY, CDR2 SAAADI. The CDR3 has 15 amino acids. V was pared by 6 bases and J by 1 base, with 9 bases of the junction left unmatched.

V and J are TRBV14 and TRBJ1-2, with 7 bases lining up with TRBD1. V was pared by 4 bases and J by 5 bases, with 7 bases of the junction left unmatched. The germline V gene has CDR1 SGHDN and CDR2 FVKESK. This CDR3 region has 14 residues. The CDR3 loop is CASSPGTVLYGYTF. CDR3 coding DNA: TGTGCCAGCAGCCCCGGGACAGTTTTATATGGCTACACCTTC.

J is TRBJ2-7 and V is TRBV7-9, with 10 nucleotides matching TRBD1. Germline-derived CDR1 and CDR2 are SEHNR and FQNEAQ (reference sequence). V lost 5 bases to trimming and J lost 5 bases; unmatched junction nucleotides: 9. This CDR3 contains 15 residues. This CDR3 is CASSPWDRGSNEQYF. As DNA, the CDR3 is TGTGCCAGCAGCCCTTGGGACAGGGGATCAAACGAGCAGTACTTC. Full variable domain (outside the CDR3, taken from reference TRBV7-9 and TRBJ2-7): DTGVSQNPRHKITKRGQNVTFRCDPISEHNRLYWYRQTLGQGPEFLTYFQNEAQLEKSRLLSDRFSAERPKGSFSTLEIQRTEQGDSAMYLCASSPWDRGSNEQYFGPGTRLTVT.

This clone was detected once. V usage is TRBV2 and J usage is TRBJ1-5, with D maybe TRBD1 (5 bases). CDR3 length: 14 residues. Trimming stripped 2 bases from V and 3 bases from J, with 8 bases between. From germline, CDR1 is SNHLY and CDR2 FYNNEI. The CDR3 DNA follows: TGTGCCAGCAGTGAACAACAGGCCAATCAGCCCCAGCATTTT. Translated: CASSEQQANQPQHF.

The rearrangement uses TRBV7-6 and TRBJ1-4; TRBD1 aligns across 7 bases. Trimming removed 5 bases from V and 7 bases from J; junction bases left unmatched: 7. CDR1 and CDR2 (germline): SGHVS, FNYEAQ. CDR3 length equals 14 residues. The CDR3 coding sequence is TGTGCCAGCAGCCTCGGGACAGCCGGTGAAAAACTGTTTTTT. Translated: CASSLGTAGEKLFF.

The V call is TRBV7-6, the J call TRBJ2-5; D gene unclear. Germline V gene data show CDR1 as SGHVS and CDR2 as FNYEAQ. Trimming cost V 0 bases and J 5 bases, with 7 bases left between them. This CDR3 has 13 amino acids. Here the CDR3 DNA reads TGTGCCAGCAGCTTAGCGCCTCGGGAGACCCAGTACTTC. Translation: CASSLAPRETQYF.

The genes are TRBV28 and TRBJ1-2; no definite D call. The V end was cut by 3 bases, the J end by 5 bases, with 7 bases between. The germline V gene has CDR1 MDHEN and CDR2 SYDVKM. The CDR3 is made up of 12 amino acids. CDR3 loop: CASSLTGYGYTF. The DNA for the CDR3 is TGTGCCAGCAGTTTGACGGGATATGGCTACACCTTC.

The chain is built from TRBV2 and TRBJ1-2; possible D gene TRBD1, 6 bases. Germline CDR1 is SNHLY and CDR2 is FYNNEI. CDR3 length: 12 residues. V was trimmed by 4 bases and J by 8 bases, leaving 11 bases between them. The DNA for the CDR3 is TGTGCCAGCAGTGGAGGGGGATTGGGCTACACCTTC. This gives the protein CASSGGGLGYTF.

This chain connects TRBV15 to TRBJ1-5; perhaps TRBD1 as D (5 bases). This CDR3 has 17 residues. The germline V gene has CDR1 LNHNV and CDR2 YYDKDF (reference sequence). The V end lost 1 base, the J end lost 1 base, and 14 bases lay between the germline ends. The chain's CDR3 is CATSRGGGGLSNQPQHF. The CDR3 nucleotides are TGTGCCACCAGCAGAGGGGGGGGAGGGCTCAGCAATCAGCCCCAGCATTTT.

This chain links TRBV7-3 with TRBJ2-3, with 15 bases fitting TRBD2. Germline trimming cut 5 bases from V and 3 bases from J; bases unmatched to any gene: 3. Germline CDR1 is SGHTA and CDR2 is FQGTGA. The CDR3 is 16 residues long. CDR3 DNA sequence: TGTGCCAGCAGCGGACTAGCGGGAGGGGCTACAGATACGCAGTATTTT. This translates into CASSGLAGGATDTQYF.

The V and J genes are TRBV5-1 and TRBJ2-5, with D uncertain. This CDR3 is 12 amino acids long. In germline, CDR1 is SGHRS, CDR2 YFSETQ. The ends were cut back, 1 base at V and 5 bases at J, with 6 bases in the middle. In nucleotides, the CDR3 is TGCGCCAGCAGCTTGCCTAGTGAGACCCAGTACTTC. It translates to CASSLPSETQYF.

The chain recombines TRBV3-1 (or the pseudogene TRBV3-2) with TRBJ1-1; TRBD1 might be the D (6 bases). CDR1 is LGHDT and CDR2 is YNNKEL in the germline V gene (reference sequence). The CDR3 is 14 residues long. Trimming removed 1 base from V and 6 bases from J, with 12 bases in between. CDR3 nucleotides: TGTGCCAGCAGCCAAGTCGCAGGGGACCCTGAAGCTTTCTTT. Translated, it gives CASSQVAGDPEAFF.

At least ten counts were recorded for this clone. At one of its ends the junction is not consistent with the germline gene, which may arise from a read error. The chain has TRBV13 and TRBJ1-6; D call uncertain. The CDR3 sequence is 16 residues long. The V gene's germline CDR1 is PRHDT and CDR2 FYEKMQ (reference sequence). The CDR3 reads CASSQSTGRHKSPLHF. In DNA form, the CDR3 reads TGTGCCAGCAGCCAATCGACGGGGAGACATAAATCACCCCTCCACTTT.

Regarding this clone: One junction end does not reproduce the germline sequence, and a read error may be involved. The chain employs TRBV6-5 and TRBJ2-7; no reliable D call. Germline CDR1 reads MNHEY; CDR2 reads SVGAGI. The CDR3 runs 14 residues. CDR3 sequence (DNA): TGTGCCAGCAGTTATAGACAAGTCTCCAACGAGCAGTACTTC. It specifies CASSYRQVSNEQYF.

This clone was counted once. The rearrangement links TRBV10-3 to TRBJ2-1; 7 bases agree with TRBD2. Trimming at V came to 4 bases and at J to 8 bases, leaving 11 bases not matched to a gene. The V gene's germline CDR1 is ENHRY and CDR2 SYGVKD. This CDR3 spans 15 amino acids. The CDR3 protein is CAISATGGLGHEQFF. CDR3 in DNA: TGTGCCATCAGTGCTACGGGAGGATTGGGCCATGAGCAGTTCTTC.

This clone occurred a few times. This chain links TRBV3-1 (or the pseudogene TRBV3-2) with TRBJ1-1; D remains unclear. The germline V gene has CDR1 LGHDT and CDR2 YNNKEL (reference sequence). This CDR3 is 14 amino acids long. V dropped 0 bases and J dropped 4 bases, with 9 bases sitting between them. The CDR3 spells CASSQDWRVTEAFF. CDR3 in DNA: TGTGCCAGCAGCCAAGATTGGAGGGTCACTGAAGCTTTCTTT.

V gene TRBV9 combines with J gene TRBJ2-2; maybe TRBD1 (5 bases). The length of the CDR3 is 13 residues. Per germline, CDR1 SGDLS and CDR2 YYNGEE. Trimming removed 5 bases at V and 5 bases at J, with 10 bases between. CDR3 nucleotides: TGTGCCAGCAGTCCGACAGTAACCGGGGAGCTGTTTTTT. It specifies CASSPTVTGELFF.